These T cell receptor beta chains were read from a single sample in a study of T cell changes during pregnancy in multiple sclerosis. Produced via immunoSEQ multiplex PCR; TCRdb's table is partial and in-frame only. This sample has roughly 63,000 clones, with 90% found just once. Sequences were derived from peripheral blood, sampled in the second trimester of pregnancy. These receptors all come from a female donor in good health, enrolled as a control in a pregnancy study. Each CDR3 is given with its conserved first and last residue. D genes are given only for firm matches. Size is stated for part of the rows, as once, few or many counts, or as a class when the clone is expanded.

abundance: .; len: 18; v_gene: TRBV5-1; j_gene: TRBJ1-5; d_gene: TRBD1; CDR3aa: CASSQARQGGYSNQPQHF; CDR3nt: TGCGCCAGCAGCCAAGCACGACAGGGGGGTTATAGCAATCAGCCCCAGCATTTT
abundance: .; len: 15; v_gene: TRBV7-3; j_gene: TRBJ1-2; d_gene: TRBD1; CDR3aa: CASGTGGSFNYGYTF; CDR3nt: TGTGCCAGCGGTACAGGGGGTTCCTTTAACTATGGCTACACCTTC
abundance: once; len: 15; v_gene: TRBV13; j_gene: TRBJ2-3; d_gene: .; CDR3aa: CASSFRDSFTDTQYF; CDR3nt: TGTGCCAGCAGCTTTCGAGATAGCTTCACAGATACGCAGTATTTT
abundance: .; len: 14; v_gene: TRBV6-1; j_gene: TRBJ1-5; d_gene: TRBD1; CDR3aa: CASSGPGGVQPQHF; CDR3nt: TGTGCCAGCAGTGGGCCAGGGGGCGTTCAGCCCCAGCATTTT
abundance: once; len: 15; v_gene: TRBV19; j_gene: TRBJ2-5; d_gene: .; CDR3aa: CASSPEGLLRETQYF; CDR3nt: TGTGCCAGTAGTCCGGAGGGTTTATTGAGAGAGACCCAGTACTTC
abundance: .; len: 13; v_gene: TRBV11-1; j_gene: TRBJ1-5; d_gene: .; CDR3aa: CASSFDSDQPQHF; CDR3nt: TGTGCCAGCAGCTTTGACAGTGATCAGCCCCAGCATTTT
abundance: once; len: 14; v_gene: TRBV7-6; j_gene: TRBJ2-5; d_gene: .; CDR3aa: CASSLGTSQETQYF; CDR3nt: TGTGCCAGCAGCTTGGGGACATCCCAAGAGACCCAGTACTTC
abundance: .; len: 14; v_gene: TRBV4-2; j_gene: TRBJ2-2; d_gene: .; CDR3aa: CASSQVRGARELFF; CDR3nt: TGTGCCAGCAGCCAAGTTCGGGGAGCTAGGGAGCTGTTTTTT
abundance: .; len: 16; v_gene: TRBV27; j_gene: TRBJ2-7; d_gene: .; CDR3aa: CASSLSIGVGMGEQYF; CDR3nt: TGTGCCAGCAGTTTATCGATAGGGGTGGGTATGGGCGAGCAGTACTTC
abundance: .; len: 17; v_gene: TRBV7-2; j_gene: TRBJ1-6; d_gene: TRBD1; CDR3aa: CASRGTRDRGSNSPLHF; CDR3nt: TGTGCCAGCAGGGGGACCCGGGACAGGGGATCCAATTCACCCCTCCACTTT
abundance: .; len: 16; v_gene: TRBV29-1; j_gene: TRBJ1-2; d_gene: TRBD1; CDR3aa: CSVEGRGQGAFYGYTF; CDR3nt: TGCAGCGTTGAAGGTAGAGGGCAGGGGGCGTTCTATGGCTACACCTTC
abundance: .; len: 13; v_gene: TRBV30; j_gene: TRBJ2-3; d_gene: TRBD1; CDR3aa: CAWSVQGWDTQYF; CDR3nt: TGTGCCTGGAGTGTACAGGGGTGGGATACGCAGTATTTT
abundance: .; len: 12; v_gene: TRBV19; j_gene: TRBJ1-2; d_gene: .; CDR3aa: CASSPWEGVHTF; CDR3nt: TGTGCCAGTAGCCCATGGGAGGGAGTCCACACCTTC
abundance: .; len: 11; v_gene: TRBV20-1; j_gene: TRBJ2-5; d_gene: .; CDR3aa: CSASRQETQYF; CDR3nt: TGCAGTGCTAGCAGACAAGAGACCCAGTACTTC
abundance: .; len: 15; v_gene: TRBV7-2; j_gene: TRBJ2-7; d_gene: TRBD1; CDR3aa: CASSPLRQGVYEQYF; CDR3nt: TGTGCCAGCAGCCCCTTGAGACAGGGAGTCTACGAGCAGTACTTC
abundance: once; len: 15; v_gene: TRBV7-3; j_gene: TRBJ2-5; d_gene: .; CDR3aa: CASSLGGGGTETQYF; CDR3nt: TGTGCCAGCAGCTTAGGAGGGGGGGGGACGGAGACCCAGTACTTC
abundance: once; len: 16; v_gene: TRBV5-1; j_gene: TRBJ2-7; d_gene: TRBD2; CDR3aa: CASSFGGTSAVGEQYF; CDR3nt: TGCGCCAGCAGCTTCGGTGGCACTAGCGCGGTTGGCGAGCAGTACTTC
abundance: .; len: 14; v_gene: TRBV27; j_gene: TRBJ2-3; d_gene: TRBD1; CDR3aa: CASRQQGLPDTQYF; CDR3nt: TGTGCCAGCAGGCAACAGGGGTTGCCAGATACGCAGTATTTT
abundance: .; len: 13; v_gene: TRBV5-1; j_gene: TRBJ1-1; d_gene: .; CDR3aa: CASSLRGNTEAFF; CDR3nt: TGCGCCAGCAGCTTGAGGGGGAACACTGAAGCTTTCTTT
abundance: .; len: 17; v_gene: TRBV7-7; j_gene: TRBJ2-2; d_gene: .; CDR3aa: CASSLHRGAEGRGELFF; CDR3nt: TGTGCTAGCAGCTTACATCGGGGGGCCGAAGGCAGGGGGGAGCTGTTTTTT
abundance: .; len: 15; v_gene: TRBV4-1; j_gene: TRBJ1-1; d_gene: TRBD1; CDR3aa: CASSQAITGVTEAFF; CDR3nt: TGCGCCAGCAGCCAAGCGATAACAGGGGTCACTGAAGCTTTCTTT
abundance: .; len: 14; v_gene: TRBV9; j_gene: TRBJ2-7; d_gene: .; CDR3aa: CASSTTRGPSEQYF; CDR3nt: TGTGCCAGCAGCACCACAAGAGGGCCCAGCGAGCAGTACTTC
abundance: .; len: 16; v_gene: TRBV9; j_gene: TRBJ2-1; d_gene: TRBD1; CDR3aa: CASSVVGQGSYNEQFF; CDR3nt: TGTGCCAGCAGCGTAGTAGGACAGGGCTCCTACAATGAGCAGTTCTTC
abundance: .; len: 14; v_gene: TRBV28; j_gene: TRBJ2-1; d_gene: TRBD2; CDR3aa: CASSASGRNNEQFF; CDR3nt: TGTGCCAGCAGTGCTAGCGGGAGGAACAATGAGCAGTTCTTC
abundance: .; len: 14; v_gene: TRBV2; j_gene: TRBJ2-5; d_gene: .; CDR3aa: CASSAGARKETQYF; CDR3nt: TGTGCCAGCAGTGCAGGGGCGAGGAAGGAGACCCAGTACTTC
abundance: .; len: 14; v_gene: TRBV7-9; j_gene: TRBJ2-7; d_gene: .; CDR3aa: CASSTLGLSYEQYF; CDR3nt: TGTGCCAGCAGCACCCTGGGACTCTCCTACGAGCAGTACTTC
abundance: .; len: 16; v_gene: TRBV19; j_gene: TRBJ1-2; d_gene: .; CDR3aa: CASSASPRTEVEGYTF; CDR3nt: TGTGCCAGTAGTGCGTCACCAAGGACAGAAGTGGAGGGCTACACCTTC
abundance: .; len: 17; v_gene: TRBV9; j_gene: TRBJ2-1; d_gene: .; CDR3aa: CASSVAGIPGLYNEQFF; CDR3nt: TGTGCCAGCAGCGTAGCGGGGATACCGGGTTTATACAATGAGCAGTTCTTC
abundance: .; len: 11; v_gene: TRBV25-1; j_gene: TRBJ1-1; d_gene: .; CDR3aa: CASSEGGRAFF; CDR3nt: TGTGCCAGCAGTGAGGGGGGGAGAGCTTTCTTT
abundance: .; len: 16; v_gene: TRBV7-2; j_gene: TRBJ2-1; d_gene: TRBD2; CDR3aa: CASSLARLAGGREQFF; CDR3nt: TGTGCCAGCAGCTTAGCGAGGTTAGCGGGAGGCCGCGAGCAGTTCTTC
abundance: once; len: 12; v_gene: TRBV5-4; j_gene: TRBJ1-6; d_gene: .; CDR3aa: CASSNGNSPLHF; CDR3nt: TGTGCCAGCAGCAACGGGAATTCACCCCTCCACTTT
abundance: .; len: 14; v_gene: TRBV4-2; j_gene: TRBJ1-2; d_gene: .; CDR3aa: CASSQGDKAEGYTF; CDR3nt: TGTGCCAGCAGCCAAGGGGACAAGGCGGAAGGCTACACCTTC
abundance: .; len: 16; v_gene: TRBV5-1; j_gene: TRBJ2-7; d_gene: TRBD2; CDR3aa: CASSLGRASGSYEQYF; CDR3nt: TGCGCCAGCAGCTTGGGTCGAGCTAGCGGCTCCTACGAGCAGTACTTC
abundance: .; len: 13; v_gene: TRBV6-4; j_gene: TRBJ1-1; d_gene: .; CDR3aa: CASRRTGNTEAFF; CDR3nt: TGTGCCAGCAGGAGGACTGGGAACACTGAAGCTTTCTTT
abundance: .; len: 13; v_gene: TRBV23-1; j_gene: TRBJ2-3; d_gene: .; CDR3aa: CASSPATPGRRLF; CDR3nt: TGCGCCAGCAGTCCAGCAACCCCAGGTAGGCGCCTTTTT
abundance: .; len: 13; v_gene: TRBV14; j_gene: TRBJ2-7; d_gene: .; CDR3aa: CASSQGGSWEQYF; CDR3nt: TGTGCCAGCAGCCAGGGGGGATCTTGGGAGCAGTACTTC
abundance: .; len: 16; v_gene: TRBV15; j_gene: TRBJ1-1; d_gene: TRBD1; CDR3aa: CATSRDRGQGSTEAFF; CDR3nt: TGTGCCACCAGCAGAGATCGGGGACAGGGGTCCACTGAAGCTTTCTTT
abundance: .; len: 15; v_gene: TRBV5-6; j_gene: TRBJ1-3; d_gene: .; CDR3aa: CASSPRFFSGNTIYF; CDR3nt: TGTGCCAGCAGTCCCAGGTTTTTCTCTGGAAACACCATATATTTT
abundance: .; len: 18; v_gene: TRBV9; j_gene: TRBJ2-2; d_gene: .; CDR3aa: CASSVSRDSRKNTGELFF; CDR3nt: TGTGCCAGCAGCGTAAGCAGGGACTCAAGGAAGAACACCGGGGAGCTGTTTTTT
abundance: .; len: 16; v_gene: TRBV4-1; j_gene: TRBJ2-1; d_gene: .; CDR3aa: CASSRLASFTHNEQFF; CDR3nt: TGCGCCAGCAGCCGTCTAGCATCCTTCACACACAATGAGCAGTTCTTC
abundance: .; len: 16; v_gene: TRBV28; j_gene: TRBJ2-2; d_gene: TRBD2; CDR3aa: CASSLRLAGFLGELFF; CDR3nt: TGTGCCAGCAGTTTGCGACTAGCGGGATTCCTCGGGGAGCTGTTTTTT
abundance: .; len: 13; v_gene: TRBV6-5; j_gene: TRBJ2-7; d_gene: .; CDR3aa: CASSYRTVSEQYF; CDR3nt: TGTGCCAGCAGTTACAGGACAGTGAGTGAGCAGTACTTC
abundance: .; len: 15; v_gene: TRBV7-6; j_gene: TRBJ2-1; d_gene: .; CDR3aa: CASSLGQGGSGEQFF; CDR3nt: TGTGCCAGCAGCTTGGGGCAGGGGGGTAGTGGTGAGCAGTTCTTC
abundance: .; len: 15; v_gene: TRBV5-4; j_gene: TRBJ2-1; d_gene: TRBD2; CDR3aa: CASSLGLAGPNEQFF; CDR3nt: TGTGCCAGCAGCTTGGGACTAGCGGGACCTAATGAGCAGTTCTTC
abundance: few; len: 8; v_gene: TRBV20-1; j_gene: TRBJ1-2; d_gene: .; CDR3aa: CSGDGYTF; CDR3nt: TGCAGTGGAGATGGCTACACCTTC
abundance: once; len: 15; v_gene: TRBV9; j_gene: TRBJ1-3; d_gene: .; CDR3aa: CASSVLGGSGNTIYF; CDR3nt: TGTGCCAGCAGCGTATTGGGGGGCTCTGGAAACACCATATATTTT
abundance: .; len: 13; v_gene: TRBV6-1; j_gene: TRBJ2-3; d_gene: .; CDR3aa: CASSPSRPDTQYF; CDR3nt: TGTGCCAGCTCCCCTTCGCGGCCAGATACGCAGTATTTT
abundance: .; len: 17; v_gene: TRBV5-1; j_gene: TRBJ2-2; d_gene: TRBD2; CDR3aa: CASSYGTSGRDTGELFF; CDR3nt: TGCGCCAGCAGCTACGGGACTAGCGGGAGAGATACCGGGGAGCTGTTTTTT
abundance: once; len: 14; v_gene: TRBV7-3; j_gene: TRBJ1-1; d_gene: .; CDR3aa: CASSSTGVDTEAFF; CDR3nt: TGTGCCAGCAGCTCCACAGGAGTTGACACTGAAGCTTTCTTT
abundance: .; len: 17; v_gene: TRBV4-1; j_gene: TRBJ2-2; d_gene: TRBD2; CDR3aa: CASSRIQRTRISGELFF; CDR3nt: TGCGCCAGCAGCCGAATACAGAGGACTAGAATCTCCGGGGAGCTGTTTTTT
abundance: .; len: 15; v_gene: TRBV6-5; j_gene: TRBJ2-1; d_gene: .; CDR3aa: CASSYSFGLSGEQFF; CDR3nt: TGTGCCAGCAGTTACTCGTTCGGATTATCGGGAGAGCAGTTCTTC
abundance: .; len: 16; v_gene: TRBV7-9; j_gene: TRBJ1-3; d_gene: TRBD1; CDR3aa: CASSFRGQGGRNTIYF; CDR3nt: TGTGCCAGCAGCTTTCGGGGACAGGGAGGAAGGAACACCATATATTTT
abundance: .; len: 14; v_gene: TRBV11-1; j_gene: TRBJ1-1; d_gene: TRBD1; CDR3aa: CASSFGQGASEAFF; CDR3nt: TGTGCCAGCAGCTTCGGACAGGGGGCCAGTGAAGCTTTCTTT